The present T cell receptor (beta chain) was sequenced within a study of OX40 agonist ivuxolimab in advanced cancers. Study as a whole: Patients were treated with ivuxolimab, an agonistic anti-OX40 (CD134) antibody. People who had prior anti-PD-1, anti-PD-L1 or anti-CTLA-4 therapy could take part, and under 45% had some. Findings and limits, study-wide: Clones of CD4+ and CD8+ blood T cells grew by week 6 at doses of 0.1 to 3.0 mg/kg.

Points on this clone: The antigen remains undetermined.

The assay was immunoSEQ multiplex PCR, and TCRdb's table has in-frame clones only and misses some. The sample carries about 73,000 clones, around 88% recorded once. Germline values: CDR1 SGHNT, CDR2 YYREEE (reference sequence). Trimming left V 1 base short and J 2 bases short, with 13 bases between. The CDR3 extends over 15 amino acids. The TCR comes from an adult with an advanced solid tumor such as melanoma, head and neck, liver or kidney cancer. Sequencing used CD4+ or CD8+ T cells sorted from blood, obtained in a trial of the OX40 agonist ivuxolimab. The chain carries TRBV5-4 and TRBJ2-7; tentative D call: TRBD1 (5 bases). The CDR3 nucleotides are TGTGCCAGCAGCTTGTTGACAGCAAACCCCTACGAGCAGTACTTC. Translating gives CASSLLTANPYEQYF.